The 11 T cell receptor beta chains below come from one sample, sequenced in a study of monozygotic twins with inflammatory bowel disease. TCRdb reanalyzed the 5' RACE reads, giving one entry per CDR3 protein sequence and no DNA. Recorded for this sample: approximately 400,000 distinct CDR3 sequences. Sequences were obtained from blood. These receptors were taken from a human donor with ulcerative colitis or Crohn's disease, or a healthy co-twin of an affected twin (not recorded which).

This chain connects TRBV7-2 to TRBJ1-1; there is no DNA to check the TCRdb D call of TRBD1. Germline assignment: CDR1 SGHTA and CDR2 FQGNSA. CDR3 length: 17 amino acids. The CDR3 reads CASSPGGTGQVNTEAFF.

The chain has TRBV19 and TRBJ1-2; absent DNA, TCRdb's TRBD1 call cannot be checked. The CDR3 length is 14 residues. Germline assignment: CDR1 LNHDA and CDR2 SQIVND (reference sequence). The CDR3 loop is CASTRTGANYGYTF.

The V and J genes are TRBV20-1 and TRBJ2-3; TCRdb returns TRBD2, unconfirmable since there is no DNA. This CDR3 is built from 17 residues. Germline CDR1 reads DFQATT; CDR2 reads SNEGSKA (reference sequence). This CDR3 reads CSARELAGGDYTDTQYF.

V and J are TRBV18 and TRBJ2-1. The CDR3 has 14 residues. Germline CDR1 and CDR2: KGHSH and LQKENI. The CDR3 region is CASSPRAGDNEQFF.

The CDR3 sequence is CASSEGQFQPQHF. This chain links TRBV2 with TRBJ1-5. From germline, CDR1 is SNHLY and CDR2 FYNNEI. The CDR3 is 13 amino acids.

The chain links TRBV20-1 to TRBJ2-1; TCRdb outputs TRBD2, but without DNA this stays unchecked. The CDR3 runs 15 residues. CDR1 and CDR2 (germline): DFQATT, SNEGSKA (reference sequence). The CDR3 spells CSARVTSGANNEQFF.

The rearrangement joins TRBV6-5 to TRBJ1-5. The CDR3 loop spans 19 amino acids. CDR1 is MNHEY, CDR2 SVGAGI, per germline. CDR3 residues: CASSYRAGVLGITGWPQHF.

CDR3 in amino acids: CASSLDWGLDTQYF. This chain links TRBV5-1 with TRBJ2-3. Germline V CDR1 and CDR2: SGHRS, YFSETQ. This CDR3 contains 14 residues.

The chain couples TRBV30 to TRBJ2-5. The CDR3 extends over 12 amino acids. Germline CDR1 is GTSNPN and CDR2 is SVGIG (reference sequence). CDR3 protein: CAWSASRETQYF.

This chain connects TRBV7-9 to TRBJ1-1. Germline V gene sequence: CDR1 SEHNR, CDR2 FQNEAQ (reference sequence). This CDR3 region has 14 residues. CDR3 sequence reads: CASSPPPASTEAFF.

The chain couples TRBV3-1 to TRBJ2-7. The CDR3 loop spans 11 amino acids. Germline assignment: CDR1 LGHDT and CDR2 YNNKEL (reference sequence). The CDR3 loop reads CASSATYEQYF.